The 28 T cell receptor beta chains below come from one sample, sequenced in a study of blood T cell repertoires in COVID-19. Assay used: immunoSEQ multiplex PCR; TCRdb lists only in-frame clones, some missing. The top ten clones hold 3.5% to 4.5% of a sample with a few hundred thousand clones, 90% of them seen once. The sequencing input was PBMCs or T cells enriched from blood (not recorded which). These TCRs come from a young woman with acute COVID-19.

This chain links TRBV6-6 with TRBJ1-2, with unresolved D. This CDR3 spans 13 amino acids. Trimming removed 6 bases at V and 2 bases at J, with 10 bases between. Germline lookup yields CDR1 MNHNY and CDR2 SVGAGI (reference sequence). CDR3 nucleotide sequence: TGTGCCAGCAGCCTGGACTGGAACTATGGCTACACCTTC. Translation gives CASSLDWNYGYTF.

This clone has a single count. The chain links TRBV3-1 (or the pseudogene TRBV3-2) to TRBJ1-1, with TRBD1 identical over 9 bases. Germline V gene lookup returns CDR1 LGHDT and CDR2 YNNKEL (reference sequence). J was trimmed by 1 base and V by 4 bases; bases with no gene match: 4. The CDR3 covers 15 residues. As DNA, the CDR3 is TGTGCCAGCAGCCTACAGGGGGCGGCGAACACTGAAGCTTTCTTT. Protein sequence: CASSLQGAANTEAFF.

This rearrangement joins TRBV28 to TRBJ1-5; D remains ambiguous. This CDR3 is 15 amino acids long. Germline V gene sequence: CDR1 MDHEN, CDR2 SYDVKM. V was cut by 1 base and J by 1 base, with 8 bases left in between. As DNA, the CDR3 is TGTGCCAGCAGTTTATTTAGCGGGAGCAATCAGCCCCAGCATTTT. Residues: CASSLFSGSNQPQHF.

The chain combines TRBV6-5 with TRBJ1-2; weak D call: TRBD1 (6 bases). V lost 6 bases and J lost 4, with 15 bases in between. Germline V lookup: CDR1 MNHEY, CDR2 SVGAGI. This CDR3 has 14 residues. The chain's CDR3 is CASSLDRSRYGYTF. The CDR3 DNA follows: TGTGCCAGCAGCCTAGACAGGTCCCGCTATGGCTACACCTTC.

The chain joins TRBV19 to TRBJ2-5; 7 bases map to TRBD1. CDR3 length: 15 residues. Per the germline V gene, CDR1 is LNHDA and CDR2 is SQIVND (reference sequence). J was trimmed by 5 bases and V by 3 bases; bases with no gene match: 9. The CDR3 is CASSIRQGTVETQYF. The CDR3 DNA reads as TGTGCCAGTAGTATCCGGCAGGGGACAGTCGAGACCCAGTACTTC.

The count of this clone is one. The V call is TRBV19, the J call TRBJ2-5, with D perhaps TRBD2 (6 bases). The ends were cut back, 4 bases at V and 14 bases at J, with 17 bases in the middle. The CDR3 extends over 12 amino acids. Germline CDR1 LNHDA, CDR2 SQIVND (reference sequence). The CDR3 DNA reads as TGTGCCAGTAGTACCGGAGGGGCGCGGATTTACTTC. Its translation: CASSTGGARIYF.

The V and J genes are TRBV9 and TRBJ2-6, with 7 nucleotides matching TRBD1. V dropped 2 bases and J dropped 1; count of bases not matched to a gene: 9. CDR3 length: 18 residues. The germline V gene has CDR1 SGDLS and CDR2 YYNGEE. This chain's CDR3 is CASSVWDRSLSGANVLTF. Written as DNA, the CDR3 is TGTGCCAGCAGCGTGTGGGACAGAAGTTTATCTGGGGCCAACGTCCTGACTTTC.

CDR3 sequence reads: CAWSSLQGSTEAFF. CDR3 bases: TGTGCCTGGAGTAGTTTACAGGGGAGCACTGAAGCTTTCTTT. The V call is TRBV30, the J call TRBJ1-1, with 7 bases aligning to TRBD1. Losses at the gene ends were 2 bases for V and 4 bases for J; bases not matched to a gene: 7. Germline V gene data show CDR1 as GTSNPN and CDR2 as SVGIG (reference sequence). The CDR3 totals 14 residues. The complete variable domain, with remaining parts taken from reference TRBV30 and TRBJ1-1, reads SQTIHQWPATLVQPVGSPLSLECTVEGTSNPNLYWYRQAAGRGLQLLFYSVGIGQISSEVPQNLSASRPQDRQFILSSKKLLLSDSGFYLCAWSSLQGSTEAFFGQGTRLTVV.

The rearrangement uses TRBV10-2 and TRBJ1-5; D remains unclear. The CDR3 spans 13 residues. CDR1 WSHSY and CDR2 SAAADI come from the germline V gene. V gave up 7 bases and J gave up 7 bases, with 14 bases separating them. CDR3: CASTSIEGQPQHF. CDR3 coding DNA: TGCGCCAGCACCTCAATTGAGGGCCAGCCCCAGCATTTT.

The genes are TRBV9 and TRBJ2-1; TRBD2 agrees at 7 bases. CDR1 and CDR2 from the germline V gene are SGDLS and YYNGEE. With 0 bases clipped from V and 12 bases from J, the junction kept 12 bases outside the gene matches. The CDR3 has 15 residues. The CDR3 DNA reads as TGTGCCAGCAGCGTAGGCCTAGCGGAGGGACTGGGGCAGTTCTTC. Protein product: CASSVGLAEGLGQFF.

The J gene is TRBJ2-1, the V gene TRBV19; the D gene is possibly TRBD1 (5 bases). CDR1 is LNHDA, CDR2 SQIVND, per germline (reference sequence). The germline V and J ends were trimmed by 5 bases and 4 bases, with 12 bases remaining between them. The CDR3 totals 14 residues. In DNA form, the CDR3 reads TGTGCCAGTAGTCTAACCGCAGGGTACAATGAGCAGTTCTTC. Protein: CASSLTAGYNEQFF. Full variable domain (missing parts from reference TRBV19 and TRBJ2-1): DGGITQSPKYLFRKEGQNVTLSCEQNLNHDAMYWYRQDPGQGLRLIYYSQIVNDFQKGDIAEGYSVSREKKESFPLTVTSAQKNPTAFYLCASSLTAGYNEQFFGPGTRLTVL.

This chain joins TRBV6-6 and TRBJ1-4; 7 bases map to TRBD1. The CDR3 is 15 residues long. Germline V CDR1 and CDR2: MNHNY, SVGAGI (reference sequence). Trimming cost V 4 bases and J 3 bases; bases outside gene matches: 5. In DNA form, the CDR3 reads TGTGCCAGCAGTTTACAGGGGTCGGCTAATGAAAAACTGTTTTTT. The encoded protein is CASSLQGSANEKLFF.

The chain has TRBV7-3 and TRBJ2-2, with TRBD1 matching over 7 bases. The CDR3 covers 15 residues. The V and J ends lost 5 bases and 7 bases, in that order; junction bases with no gene match: 10. Germline V gene lookup returns CDR1 SGHTA and CDR2 FQGTGA. In DNA form, the CDR3 reads TGTGCCAGCAGCGCCCCAGGGGGTAGTGGCGGGGAGCTGTTTTTT. The encoded protein is CASSAPGGSGGELFF.

The chain joins TRBV18 to TRBJ2-3; TRBD2 matches at 11 bases. The CDR3 runs 17 residues. V lost 2 bases to trimming and J lost 2 bases; unmatched junction nucleotides: 6. Germline values: CDR1 KGHSH, CDR2 LQKENI. The DNA for the CDR3 is TGTGCCAGCTCACCAGGGACTAGCGGTGGGGCCACAGATACGCAGTATTTT. It specifies CASSPGTSGGATDTQYF.

A single count supports this clone. The chain combines TRBV9 with TRBJ2-7; a weak D match, TRBD2 (7 bases). Germline-derived CDR1 and CDR2 are SGDLS and YYNGEE. V was shortened by 1 base and J by 3 bases, with 14 bases between the two germline ends. The CDR3 extends over 15 amino acids. The CDR3 sequence: CASSVPQRDNYEQYF. DNA of the CDR3: TGTGCCAGCAGCGTACCTCAGCGGGACAACTACGAGCAGTACTTC.

In its sample, this clone was seen once. The chain links TRBV9 to TRBJ2-1, with TRBD2 identical over 8 bases. Trimming at V came to 3 bases and at J to 0 bases, leaving 8 bases not matched to a gene. Germline V gives CDR1 SGDLS, CDR2 YYNGEE. This CDR3 region has 17 residues. The CDR3 reads CASSAPLSGSSYNEQFF. As DNA, the CDR3 is TGTGCCAGCAGCGCCCCTCTGAGCGGGAGCTCCTACAATGAGCAGTTCTTC.

This clone was seen a handful of times. The chain employs TRBV11-2 and TRBJ2-2; 8 bases line up with TRBD2. Germline CDR1 is SGHAT and CDR2 is FQNNGV. The trim removed 5 bases at V and 5 bases at J, leaving 10 bases unmatched. The CDR3 is made up of 16 amino acids. CDR3 sequence reads: CASSPQTRGGTGELFF. The CDR3 nucleotides are TGTGCCAGCAGCCCGCAGACGCGCGGGGGGACCGGGGAGCTGTTTTTT.

The DNA for the CDR3 is TGTGCCAGCAGGGGTGTGGGGGCCGGAGTCTCCTACGAGCAGTACTTC. It yields the protein CASRGVGAGVSYEQYF. The chain joins TRBV25-1 to TRBJ2-7, with D possibly being TRBD1 (6 bases). Trimming shortened V by 6 bases and J by 0 bases, and 18 bases separated the two germline ends. Germline lookup yields CDR1 MGHDK and CDR2 SYGVNS. This CDR3 region has 16 residues.

The chain joins TRBV28 to TRBJ2-7, with 9 bases matching TRBD2. The germline CDR1 and CDR2 sequences are MDHEN and SYDVKM. V trimming: 8 bases; J trimming: 4 bases; junction bases outside the gene matches: 6. This CDR3 is 13 amino acids long. The CDR3: CASGSGSGYEQYF. CDR3 sequence (DNA): TGTGCCAGCGGTAGCGGGAGTGGGTACGAGCAGTACTTC.

The J gene is TRBJ1-4, the V gene TRBV3-1 (or the pseudogene TRBV3-2); D is uncertain. Trimming removed 5 bases at V and 6 bases at J, with 13 bases between. CDR1 LGHDT and CDR2 YNNKEL come from the germline V gene (reference sequence). This CDR3 contains 14 residues. CDR3 in amino acids: CASSFRGPYEKLFF. The CDR3 nucleotides read TGTGCCAGCAGCTTCCGGGGTCCCTATGAAAAACTGTTTTTT.

The V gene is TRBV9, the J gene TRBJ1-3; D unclear. The V end lost 4 bases, the J end lost 4 bases, and 9 bases lay between the germline ends. This CDR3 is 13 amino acids long. Germline CDR1 is SGDLS and CDR2 is YYNGEE. The CDR3 sequence is CASSPEAGNTIYF. The CDR3 nucleotides read TGTGCCAGCAGCCCGGAGGCAGGAAACACCATATATTTT.

This chain uses TRBV10-1 with TRBJ2-1, with a tentative D call TRBD1 (5 bases). The CDR3 is made up of 16 amino acids. Between the trimmed V and J ends, which lost 0 bases and 5 bases, there was a span of 14 bases. Germline V gene sequence: CDR1 WNHNN, CDR2 SYGVQD (reference sequence). The CDR3 region has the DNA TGCGCCAGCAGTGAGTCGCCCCAGGGCCCTCACAATGAGCAGTTCTTC. Translating it yields CASSESPQGPHNEQFF.

This chain connects TRBV19 to TRBJ1-4; no reliable D call. The CDR3 has 12 residues. From germline, CDR1 is LNHDA and CDR2 SQIVND (reference sequence). V lost 1 base and J 8 bases, leaving 5 bases between the germline ends. In DNA form, the CDR3 reads TGTGCCAGTAGTATAGGAGGGGAAAAACTGTTTTTT. This encodes CASSIGGEKLFF.

The CDR3 is CASSPYTGGSYEQFF. Written as DNA, the CDR3 is TGTGCCAGCAGCCCGTACACAGGGGGCAGCTATGAGCAGTTCTTC. The chain joins TRBV14 to TRBJ2-1; 9 bases match TRBD1. CDR3 length: 15 amino acids. Looked up from germline, CDR1 is SGHDN and CDR2 is FVKESK. Germline trimming cut 4 bases from V and 8 bases from J; bases unmatched to any gene: 9.

The chain recombines TRBV6-5 with TRBJ2-7; 10 nucleotides line up with TRBD2. The CDR3 loop spans 14 amino acids. After removal of 5 bases from V and 3 bases from J, the junction contained 4 bases not matched to a gene. In germline, CDR1 is MNHEY, CDR2 SVGAGI. The CDR3 here is CASSRTSGFYEQYF. The DNA of the CDR3 is TGTGCCAGCAGTCGGACTAGCGGCTTCTACGAGCAGTACTTC.

This clone came up once. V is TRBV28 and J is TRBJ2-7, with TRBD1 identical over 7 bases. The germline V gene encodes CDR1 MDHEN and CDR2 SYDVKM. The ends lost 7 bases at V and 3 bases at J; junction bases unmatched: 6. The length of the CDR3 is 13 residues. Here the CDR3 reads CASNTRTGYEQYF. The DNA of the CDR3 is TGTGCCAGCAATACCCGGACAGGCTACGAGCAGTACTTC.

This clone was observed a single time. The chain combines TRBV6-1 with TRBJ1-5; no firm D call. The CDR3 length is 16 residues. Trimming removed 3 bases from V and 4 bases from J, with 16 bases in between. From germline, CDR1 is MNHNS and CDR2 SASEGT. Written as DNA, the CDR3 is TGTGCCAGCAGTGATCGCCGGGTCAGCCGGAATCAGCCCCAGCATTTT. It translates to CASSDRRVSRNQPQHF.

This sequence joins TRBV10-3 and TRBJ2-1; D may be TRBD2 (6 bases). CDR1 is ENHRY, CDR2 SYGVKD, per germline. V lost 0 bases and J lost 10, with 7 bases in between. The CDR3 is 12 amino acids. DNA for the CDR3: TGTGCCATCAGTGAGTCCACTAGCGAGCAGTTCTTC. Its protein product is CAISESTSEQFF.